The rows below give T cell receptor beta chains drawn from one sample of a study of PD-1 blockade in classical Hodgkin lymphoma. The table came from immunoSEQ multiplex PCR; TCRdb's copy has only in-frame clones and leaves some out. The sample carries about 43,000 clones, approximately 72% recorded once. The input for sequencing was peripheral blood mononuclear cells (PBMCs), taken before the second cycle of nivolumab. Receptors were obtained from a human donor with classical Hodgkin lymphoma. The conserved cysteine and the conserved F or W are not part of the CDR3 here. The order of the fields is V gene, CDR3 protein.

V: TRBV7-2
CDR3: ASSFSSGASTDTQY

V: TRBV4-3
CDR3: ASSQEDGSGEQY

V: TRBV6-5
CDR3: ASSFGRGGYEQY

V: TRBV30
CDR3: AWSFLITGEIEQY

V: TRBV18
CDR3: ASSPLATEAF

V: TRBV4-3
CDR3: ASSQGRLAGDGELF

V: TRBV28
CDR3: ASGEAYGYT

V: TRBV6-5
CDR3: ASSLDRNNEQF

V: TRBV6-1
CDR3: ASSEVGRVYGYT

V: TRBV5-1
CDR3: ASSLPTTGQMSYEQY

V: TRBV13
CDR3: ASSHAPGLGNTIY

V: TRBV4-1
CDR3: ASSQDPAGTDFNSPLH

V: TRBV6-5
CDR3: ASMTNTEQF

V: TRBV7-9
CDR3: ASASRWDNQPQH

V: TRBV10-3
CDR3: ATEGGNTGELF

V: TRBV29-1
CDR3: SVEDAGQATDTQY

V: TRBV7-2
CDR3: ASSFRASGSLSYNEQF

V: TRBV6-5
CDR3: ASSYDGEDGYT

V: TRBV4-3
CDR3: ASSQDPGGYEQY

V: TRBV10-3
CDR3: AISESRGATGDTQY

V: TRBV6-5
CDR3: ASKTGGTGELF

V: TRBV6-5
CDR3: ASGWTETQY

V: TRBV5-1
CDR3: ASGPRGANWEDTQY

V: TRBV11-2
CDR3: ASSLPANTEAF

V: TRBV29-1
CDR3: SVVLAGVIREQY

V: TRBV28
CDR3: ASSPQTTSATDTQY

V: TRBV27
CDR3: ASSLGGQLAGELF

V: TRBV5-3
CDR3: ARSLGLALSEQY

V: TRBV29-1
CDR3: SVEAGEAF

V: TRBV5-6
CDR3: ASSSSRDRVDRPSPLH

V: TRBV4-3
CDR3: ASSQDPVQGRDEQF

V: TRBV18
CDR3: ASSPLAPSEAF

V: TRBV4-1
CDR3: ASSQLGTGGLGGYT

V: TRBV11-2
CDR3: ASSSTSGRAHRELF

V: TRBV27
CDR3: ASSPTTGTVNQPQH

V: TRBV7-8
CDR3: ASSTGTGEGYT

V: TRBV4-3
CDR3: ASSQDWDRVEAF

V: TRBV9
CDR3: ASSLDGRVMGGYT

V: TRBV10-2
CDR3: ASSAWGLAKDNEQF

V: TRBV5-6
CDR3: ASEREDYNEQF